This T cell receptor (beta chain) was recovered during a study of blood T cells in healthy people across ages (dated by TCRdb to between 2014 and 2017). Background for the entire study: In model experiments, roughly one uniquely barcoded TCR beta cDNA molecule per two T cells was captured by template switching. Age-related changes in TCR beta repertoire diversity were measured in the study by deep sequencing normalized with unique cDNA molecular identifiers. Donors were grouped into four age groups: young (average roughly 15 years), middle-aged (39), aged (about 60) and long-lived (just over 80). Using the same blood draw, the study looked at two additional independent replicas of 1 million unique cDNA reads for two donors, one aged 18 to 30 and the other aged 80 or older.

This clonotype turned up a few times. Its antigen is still unknown. Per-base qualities were not stored, and no clone one base away is much larger. Receptors were amplified or captured by 5' RACE. TCRdb names Illumina HiSeq 2500 as the instrument used. A second about 7 to 12 cycle PCR used a sample-barcoded 5' primer and a J-beta primer mix. A template-switch 5' adaptor carrying 12 random nucleotides introduced a unique molecular identifier onto each TCR beta cDNA molecule. Each sample yielded at least 2.5 million CDR3-containing paired-end reads. First-strand cDNA was synthesized from all RNA with the Mint cDNA synthesis kit, primed by a TRBC-specific oligonucleotide. After uracil-DNA glycosylase treatment, a first 18-cycle PCR used universal primers M1SS and BC2_uni_R on all cDNA. For the original study's pipeline: Each sample was normalized by randomly selecting 1 million high-quality reads, each carrying a distinct molecular identifier. Instead of being binned into consensus sequences, reads with shared molecular identifiers were discarded. MiTCR, with a Q25 quality threshold and the strictest error-elimination algorithm, was used for CDR3 identification, clonotype clustering and error correction. A nonparametric unseen species model with Euler transformation was used to estimate a lower bound on total TCR beta diversity. TCRdb handled the public reads itself, with Q25 trimming in fastp and clone calling in MiXCR, and kept productive beta chains. Rows are unified per CDR3 protein, each entry keeping the most common DNA and genes. The V and J calls come from TCRdb's annotation, not from the publication. The sample yields 780,000 or so distinct CDR3 sequences; roughly 25% were counted once. The leading ten clones occupy around 3.6% of the sample.

Here is what the overall study found, with its caveats: Since profiling was done on bulk unsorted PBMCs, naive and antigen-experienced compartments could not be conclusively compared. A strong correlation was found between observed TCR beta diversity and the percentage of naive T cells measured by flow cytometry. Compared with the aged group, more naive CD4+ T cells, fewer expanded clones and increased TCR diversity were shown by the long-lived group, suggesting age selection. Because donor CMV infection status was unknown, age-related changes in expanded clonotypes were potentially confounded. Total diversity estimates from one million sequenced T cells were considered lower bounds and underestimates. Observed TCR beta diversity per million T cells fell roughly linearly with age, and a significant reduction was already apparent by age around 40.

The approximately 39 donors, aged about 6 to 95 years, were systemically healthy Caucasian individuals from Russia. Each donor gave 8 to 10 milliliters of peripheral blood, drawn into EDTA-treated Vacutainer tubes. PBMCs were isolated by Ficoll-Paque density-gradient centrifugation, with at least 6 million obtained per sample. Total RNA was extracted from PBMCs with Trizol reagent, with at least 5 micrograms obtained per sample. The percentages of naive CD45RAhigh/CD27high T cells were determined by flow cytometry on a PBMC aliquot from every donor. These data also featured in a second study, about T cells of mothers and their children. Per that second paper: The donors were nine systemically healthy Caucasian individuals, made up of three mothers and their six children. cDNA synthesis used all of the extracted RNA, with 1.5 ug of RNA in each 15 ul reaction. In the second PCR, sample barcodes and 2-4 random nucleotides were introduced via the M1S primer. Each mother yielded over 9 million TCR beta CDR3 reads and each child about 3 million reads. Thymic selection shapes the output of TCR recombination in a similar way in related and unrelated pairs, and inherited differences have a minor effect. Normalized repertoire overlap was always found to be slightly, but never significantly, higher in related mother-child pairs than in unrelated mother-child pairs. Persistent microchimeric T cell clones were not detected, at a sensitivity of about 100 clones per million clonotypes. To look for features that set related mother-child pairs apart from unrelated individuals, the researchers ran deep NGS to compare the TCR beta repertoires of mothers and children. The mean age was around 42 +/- 4 years for the mothers and approximately 11 +/- 4 years for the children. Libraries were sequenced on Illumina HiSeq 2000 with 100+100 nt paired-end reads after adapter ligation with NEBNext reagents. Mother and child libraries were prepared a month apart and sequenced in separate runs to prevent cross-contamination. Between 500,000 and 2,000,000 distinct TCR beta clonotypes were identified per donor. Naive TCR beta clonotypes were estimated from low-frequency clonotypes matched to each donor's FACS-determined naive share, without sorting.

The receptor's source is a boy younger than 18 in good health. Sequencing was done on a sample of blood.

The encoded CDR3 is CASSRRGKEQPQHF. The bases read TGTGCCAGTAGCAGACGGGGGAAGGAGCAGCCCCAGCATTTT. This chain joins TRBV19 to TRBJ1-5; D gene: possibly TRBD1, on 5 matching bases. CDR1 and CDR2 were assigned from the germline V gene (reference sequence) as LNHDA and SQIVND. The CDR3 starts with the cysteine, ends with the phenylalanine, and has 14 residues. Here the CDR3 DNA is all that survives: 42 bases in frame from base 1. Between the V and J ends, shortened by 6 bases and 7 bases respectively, the junction contains 16 bases.